This T cell receptor (beta chain) appears in the sequencing data of a study of CD8+ T cells in alopecia areata. A remark on this clone: The target antigen is unknown.

The V gene lost 6 bases and the J gene lost 4 bases, with 10 bases spanning the gap. The CDR3 extends over 13 amino acids. CDR1 is SGHVS, CDR2 FQNEAQ, per germline. Isolated RNA was reverse transcribed into cDNA used as the sequencing template. Using immunoSEQ multiplex PCR, the repertoire was profiled, and TCRdb retains in-frame clones only, with some absent. The repertoire holds around 50,000 clones, with over 95% as singletons. Notes on the study in general: Resident alphabeta T-cell populations of normal skin are likewise subject to sequencing in scalp samples.

The TCR comes from a human donor with alopecia areata. The V call is TRBV7-8, the J call TRBJ2-1, with D perhaps TRBD2 (5 bases). Material: CD8+ T cells sorted from blood, obtained at week 0. CDR3 in amino acids: CASRSGWYNEQFF. The CDR3 nucleotides read TGTGCCAGCAGGTCGGGGTGGTACAATGAGCAGTTCTTC.